This T cell receptor (beta chain) stems from a study of blood T cell repertoires in COVID-19. Germline CDR1 is SEHNR and CDR2 is FQNEAQ (reference sequence). The V and J ends lost 10 bases and 3 bases respectively, with 12 bases between them. This CDR3 spans 12 amino acids. Assay used: immunoSEQ multiplex PCR; TCRdb lists only in-frame clones, some missing. The sample lists 200,000 to 300,000 clones; 87% were seen once. The rearrangement links TRBV7-9 to TRBJ1-1; D ambiguous. The sequenced sample was peripheral blood. The origin of this receptor is a woman aged 40 to 49 who had recovered from COVID-19. The DNA for the CDR3 is TGTGCCACCTCGAGGTGGGACACTGAAGCTTTCTTT. This sequence encodes CATSRWDTEAFF.